This TCR beta chain was identified in a study of shared clonotypes between healthy human individuals. Using immunoSEQ multiplex PCR, the repertoire was profiled, and TCRdb retains in-frame clones only, with some absent. In the table there are about 2.4 million clones, over 85% of which are singletons. The sequenced sample was naive CD4+ T cells from PBMCs. Subset in this sample: CD45RA+ positively selected. The source of this sequence is a man aged 18-30 years in good health. Some clones in this sample may be carry-over from other donors' samples.

CDR3 sequence reads: CASSLSGGGSPLHF. The CDR3 DNA follows: TGTGCCAGCAGCTTATCCGGAGGCGGTTCACCCCTCCACTTT. This chain uses TRBV7-2 with TRBJ1-6; D is ambiguous. Deletions cut 2 bases from V and 9 bases from J, with 11 bases between. In germline, CDR1 is SGHTA, CDR2 FQGNSA. This CDR3 has 14 residues.